One and the same sample provided the 19 T cell receptor beta chains below, sequenced in a study of T cell changes during pregnancy in multiple sclerosis. Clones were sequenced by immunoSEQ multiplex PCR, and TCRdb holds only the in-frame ones, with some missing. The sample has 65,000 to 80,000 clones, roughly 93% seen once. Sequences were derived from peripheral blood, sampled in the second trimester of pregnancy. These receptors were obtained from a female donor with multiple sclerosis, enrolled in a pregnancy study.

This clone appeared once. The chain recombines TRBV19 with TRBJ2-7; 8 nucleotides agree with TRBD1. J lost 0 bases, V lost 1 base, and 2 bases had no gene match. Germline loops: CDR1 LNHDA, CDR2 SQIVND (reference sequence). The CDR3 contains 15 residues. This CDR3 reads CASSIAGTGSYEQYF. The DNA for the CDR3 is TGTGCCAGTAGTATAGCGGGGACAGGCTCCTACGAGCAGTACTTC.

This chain uses TRBV13 with TRBJ1-1; the match to TRBD1 covers 8 bases. CDR1 PRHDT and CDR2 FYEKMQ come from the germline V gene (reference sequence). V was pared by 0 bases and J by 1 base, with 10 bases of the junction left unmatched. This CDR3 is built from 18 residues. CDR3 in DNA: TGTGCCAGCAGCTTAGGGGCCCGGCGGACAGGGCCGAACACTGAAGCTTTCTTT. Its translation: CASSLGARRTGPNTEAFF.

The J gene is TRBJ1-6, the V gene TRBV5-1, with 10 bases that match TRBD1. J lost 7 bases, V lost 4 bases, and 8 bases had no gene match. From germline, CDR1 is SGHRS and CDR2 YFSETQ. This CDR3 contains 16 residues. CDR3: CASSPDRGSLNSPLHF. The DNA for the CDR3 is TGCGCCAGCAGCCCGGACAGGGGGTCCCTAAATTCACCCCTCCACTTT.

The chain has TRBV13 and TRBJ1-2; TRBD1 matches at 7 bases. Trimming removed 7 bases from V and 2 bases from J; junction bases left unmatched: 7. In germline, CDR1 is PRHDT, CDR2 FYEKMQ (reference sequence). The CDR3 contains 14 residues. The CDR3 DNA is TGTGCCAGCACCGGGGACAGCGAAAACTATGGCTACACCTTC. It translates to CASTGDSENYGYTF.

The CDR3 is CASMKRGHSTDTQYF. CDR3 DNA: TGCGCCAGCATGAAGCGGGGCCATAGCACAGATACGCAGTATTTT. The chain joins TRBV5-1 to TRBJ2-3; 7 bases match TRBD2. The CDR3 has 15 residues. Germline V gene sequence: CDR1 SGHRS, CDR2 YFSETQ. The trim removed 6 bases at V and 0 bases at J, leaving 7 bases unmatched.

The chain carries TRBV6-1 and TRBJ1-5, with D perhaps TRBD1 (5 bases). From germline, CDR1 is MNHNS and CDR2 SASEGT. Trimming took off 2 bases at V and 0 bases at J, with 11 bases between the two ends. CDR3 length: 16 amino acids. CDR3 loop: CASSESRGYSNQPQHF. CDR3 sequence (DNA): TGTGCCAGCAGTGAATCAAGGGGTTATAGCAATCAGCCCCAGCATTTT.

This clone was seen only once. The rearrangement uses TRBV5-4 and TRBJ1-5; 7 bases fit TRBD1. V was clipped by 4 bases and J by 3 bases; unmatched bases: 4. CDR1 is SGHNT, CDR2 YYREEE, per germline (reference sequence). The CDR3 length is 14 residues. The CDR3: CASSIGGANQPQHF. CDR3 sequence (DNA): TGTGCCAGCAGCATAGGGGGCGCCAATCAGCCCCAGCATTTT. Together with reference TRBV5-4 and TRBJ1-5, the CDR3 gives the full variable domain: ETGVTQSPTHLIKTRGQQVTLRCSSQSGHNTVSWYQQALGQGPQFIFQYYREEENGRGNFPPRFSGLQFPNYSSELNVNALELDDSALYLCASSIGGANQPQHFGDGTRLSIL.

This sequence joins TRBV2 and TRBJ2-1; 11 bases line up with TRBD2. The germline gives CDR1 SNHLY, CDR2 FYNNEI. Trimming at V came to 5 bases and at J to 2 bases, leaving 2 bases not matched to a gene. The CDR3 is made up of 15 amino acids. The CDR3 is CASSLSGGAYNEQFF. DNA of the CDR3: TGTGCCAGCAGTCTTAGCGGGGGGGCCTACAATGAGCAGTTCTTC.

DNA for the CDR3: TGTGCCAGCAGCTTCCTGACAGAAGGCTATGGCTACACCTTC. Protein product: CASSFLTEGYGYTF. The rearrangement joins TRBV7-8 to TRBJ1-2; maybe TRBD1 (5 bases). The ends were cut back, 3 bases at V and 4 bases at J, with 12 bases in the middle. CDR1 is SGHVS, CDR2 FQNEAQ, per germline. This CDR3 comprises 14 residues.

The chain has TRBV6-1 and TRBJ1-5; 8 bases are shared with TRBD1. The CDR3 loop spans 14 amino acids. Trimming took 6 bases from V and 9 from J; bases not matched to a gene: 10. CDR1 and CDR2 from the germline V gene are MNHNS and SASEGT. This CDR3 is CASSVDRGSGPQHF. CDR3 coding DNA: TGTGCCAGCAGCGTCGACAGGGGATCCGGGCCCCAGCATTTT.

The chain is built from TRBV4-2 and TRBJ2-2, with TRBD2 matching over 14 bases. The germline gives CDR1 LGHNA, CDR2 YNFKEQ. This CDR3 is built from 19 residues. V shed 1 base, J shed 5 bases, and the junction held 9 bases outside the gene matches. The CDR3 loop reads CASSQGLRTSGGRTGELFF. CDR3 coding DNA: TGTGCCAGCAGCCAAGGACTGCGGACTAGCGGGGGGAGGACCGGGGAGCTGTTTTTT.

This rearrangement joins TRBV7-3 to TRBJ2-2; 13 positions match TRBD2. Germline assignment: CDR1 SGHTA and CDR2 FQGTGA. V shed 5 bases and J 6 bases; nucleotides not matched to a gene: 6. This CDR3 contains 16 residues. CDR3 sequence (DNA): TGTGCCAGCAGCCCTGGACTAGCGGGAGAAGCCGGGGAGCTGTTTTTT. Residues: CASSPGLAGEAGELFF.

This sequence joins TRBV30 and TRBJ2-7, with 7 bases fitting TRBD2. V lost 1 base, J lost 3 bases, and 3 bases stayed unmatched. This CDR3 is built from 13 residues. Germline V gene data show CDR1 as GTSNPN and CDR2 as SVGIG (reference sequence). The CDR3 nucleotides read TGTGCCTGGAGTGCTGGGGGGGTCTACGAGCAGTACTTC. Translating it yields CAWSAGGVYEQYF.

The CDR3 DNA reads as TGTGCCAGTAGTATAAGGGGTAATGAGCAGTTCTTC. Protein product: CASSIRGNEQFF. The chain links TRBV19 to TRBJ2-1, with D perhaps matching TRBD1 (5 bases). Trimming stripped 2 bases from V and 7 bases from J, with 6 bases between. The length of the CDR3 is 12 residues. The germline gives CDR1 LNHDA, CDR2 SQIVND (reference sequence).

This clone was counted a few times. The chain is built from TRBV19 and TRBJ1-5, with TRBD1 as a possible D gene (6 bases). The length of the CDR3 is 15 residues. Germline CDR1 reads LNHDA; CDR2 reads SQIVND (reference sequence). Trimming shortened V by 5 bases and J by 4 bases, and 15 bases separated the two germline ends. CDR3 sequence: CASSQGQGPNQPQHF. The CDR3, as DNA: TGTGCCAGTAGTCAGGGGCAGGGGCCTAATCAGCCCCAGCATTTT.

This clone was picked up one time. The V call is TRBV6-1, the J call TRBJ2-6; D not resolved. The CDR3 loop spans 17 amino acids. CDR1 is MNHNS and CDR2 is SASEGT in the germline V gene. V lost 2 bases to trimming and J lost 0 bases, with 11 bases between them. The CDR3 sequence is CASSEFSLFSGANVLTF. CDR3 sequence (DNA): TGTGCCAGCAGTGAATTTAGTCTCTTCTCTGGGGCCAACGTCCTGACTTTC.

This clone appeared once. The V call is TRBV5-1, the J call TRBJ1-1; maybe TRBD1 (6 bases). The germline V gene has CDR1 SGHRS and CDR2 YFSETQ. V gave up 7 bases and J gave up 8 bases, with 12 bases separating them. This CDR3 comprises 11 residues. The DNA of the CDR3 is TGCGCCAGCTCTCAGGACAGAGAAGCTTTCTTT. It translates to CASSQDREAFF. Full variable domain (rest looked up from reference TRBV5-1 and TRBJ1-1): KAGVTQTPRYLIKTRGQQVTLSCSPISGHRSVSWYQQTPGQGLQFLFEYFSETQRNKGNFPGRFSGRQFSNSRSEMNVSTLELGDSALYLCASSQDREAFFGQGTRLTVV.

The rearrangement joins TRBV19 to TRBJ2-5; 7 bases map to TRBD1. The V gene end was trimmed by 4 bases and the J gene end by 2 bases; junction bases not matched to a gene: 4. The CDR3 length is 14 residues. The germline V gene has CDR1 LNHDA and CDR2 SQIVND (reference sequence). CDR3 sequence: CASSRTGAQETQYF. The CDR3 coding sequence is TGTGCCAGTAGTAGGACAGGCGCACAAGAGACCCAGTACTTC.

V usage is TRBV6-5 and J usage is TRBJ2-3; perhaps TRBD2 as D (7 bases). The CDR3 totals 14 residues. V lost 2 bases to trimming and J lost 4 bases, with 10 bases between them. Germline CDR1 reads MNHEY; CDR2 reads SVGAGI. The CDR3 nucleotides read TGTGCCAGCAGTTACGGGGGGGCCTCAGATACGCAGTATTTT. As protein: CASSYGGASDTQYF.